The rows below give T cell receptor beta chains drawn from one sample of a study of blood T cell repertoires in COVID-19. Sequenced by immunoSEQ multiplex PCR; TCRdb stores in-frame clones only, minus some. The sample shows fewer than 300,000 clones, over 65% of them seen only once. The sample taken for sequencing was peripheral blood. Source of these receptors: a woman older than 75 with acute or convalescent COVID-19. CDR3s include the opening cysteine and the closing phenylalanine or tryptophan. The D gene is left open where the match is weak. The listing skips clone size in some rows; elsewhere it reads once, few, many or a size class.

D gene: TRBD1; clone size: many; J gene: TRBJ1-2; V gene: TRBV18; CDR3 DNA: TGTGCCAGCTCACCCGGGACAGCCTATGGCTACACCTTC; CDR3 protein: CASSPGTAYGYTF
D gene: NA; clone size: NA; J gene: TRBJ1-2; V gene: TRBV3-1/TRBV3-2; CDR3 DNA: TGTGCCAGCAGCCAATGGTTTTCTGATCACTCCGGCTACACCTTC; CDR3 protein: CASSQWFSDHSGYTF
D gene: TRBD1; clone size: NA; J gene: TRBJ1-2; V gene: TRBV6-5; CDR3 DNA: TGTGCCAGCAGTTACACGCGACAGGGGTACTATGGCTACACCTTC; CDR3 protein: CASSYTRQGYYGYTF
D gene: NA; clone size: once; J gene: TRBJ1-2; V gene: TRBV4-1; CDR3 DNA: TGCGCCAGCAGTTACGAGGGGACGGGAGGGTCCTATGGCTACACCTTC; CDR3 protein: CASSYEGTGGSYGYTF
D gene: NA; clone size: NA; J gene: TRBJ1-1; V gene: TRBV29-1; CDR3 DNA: TGCAGCGCCGAAAGGGGGGGGCGTACTGAAGCTTTCTTT; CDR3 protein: CSAERGGRTEAFF
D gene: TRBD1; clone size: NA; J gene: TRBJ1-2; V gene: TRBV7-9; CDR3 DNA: TGTGCCAGCAGCAAGCTGACACAGGGGGCCGATGGCTACACCTTC; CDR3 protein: CASSKLTQGADGYTF
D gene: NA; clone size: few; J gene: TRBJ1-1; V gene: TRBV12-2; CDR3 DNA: TGTGCAAGTCGGGTGGGCAGGGTGGCTTTCTTT; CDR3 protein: CASRVGRVAFF
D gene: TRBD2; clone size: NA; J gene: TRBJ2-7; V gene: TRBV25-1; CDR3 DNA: TGTGCCAGCAGTGAGGGACTAGCGGCCTACGAGCAGTACTTC; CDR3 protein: CASSEGLAAYEQYF
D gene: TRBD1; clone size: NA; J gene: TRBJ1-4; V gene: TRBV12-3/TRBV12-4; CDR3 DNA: TGTGCCAGCAGTTTCGGGACAGGGAAACTGTTTTTT; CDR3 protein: CASSFGTGKLFF
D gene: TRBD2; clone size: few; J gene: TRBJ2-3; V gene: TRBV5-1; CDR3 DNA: TGCGCCAGCAGCCCTCGGGGTAGCGGGAGAACAGATACGCAGTATTTT; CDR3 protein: CASSPRGSGRTDTQYF
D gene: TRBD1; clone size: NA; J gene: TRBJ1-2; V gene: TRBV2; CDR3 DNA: TGTGCCAGCAGTGAAGAAGGGACAGACTATGGCTACACCTTC; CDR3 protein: CASSEEGTDYGYTF
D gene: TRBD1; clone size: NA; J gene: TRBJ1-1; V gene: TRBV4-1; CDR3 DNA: TGCGCCAGCAGCCAAACAGGGGGCGTGAAAGGTGAAGCTTTCTTT; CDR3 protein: CASSQTGGVKGEAFF
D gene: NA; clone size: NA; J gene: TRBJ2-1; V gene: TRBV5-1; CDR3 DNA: TGCGCCAGCAGGACAGGAACCTACAATGAGCAGTTCTTC; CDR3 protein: CASRTGTYNEQFF
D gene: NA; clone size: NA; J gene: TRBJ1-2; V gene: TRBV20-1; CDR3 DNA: TGCAGTGCTAGTCGGCCAGGCAGCGGAATTAACTATGGCTACACCTTC; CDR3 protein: CSASRPGSGINYGYTF
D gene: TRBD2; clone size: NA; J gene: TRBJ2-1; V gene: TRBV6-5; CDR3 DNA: TGTGCCAGCAGTTACACGGGACTAGCGGGAGGGGGGGAGCAGTTCTTC; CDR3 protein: CASSYTGLAGGGEQFF
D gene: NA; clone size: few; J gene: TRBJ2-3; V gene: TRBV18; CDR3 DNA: TGTGCCAGCTCACCTATGGTGTCGGGTGGAGATACGCAGTATTTT; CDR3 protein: CASSPMVSGGDTQYF
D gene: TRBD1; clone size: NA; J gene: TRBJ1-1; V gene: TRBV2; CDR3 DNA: TGTGCCAGCAGTGGAATTGGAGACAGGGCGATGAACACTGAAGCTTTCTTT; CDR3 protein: CASSGIGDRAMNTEAFF
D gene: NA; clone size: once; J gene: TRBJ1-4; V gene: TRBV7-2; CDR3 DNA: TGTGCCAGCAGCTTAGGCACAGCCGTTAATGAAAAACTGTTTTTT; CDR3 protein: CASSLGTAVNEKLFF
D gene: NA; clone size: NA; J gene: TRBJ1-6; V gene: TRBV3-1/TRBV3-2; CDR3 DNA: TGTGCCAGCAGCCAAGAGGGGGGTGGGGTCAATTCACCCCTCCACTTT; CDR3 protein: CASSQEGGGVNSPLHF
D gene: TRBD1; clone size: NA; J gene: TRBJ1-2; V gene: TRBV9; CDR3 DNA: TGTGCCAGCGGTGACCCCCTCGCCACGCACAGGGGACTAGGGGGCTACACCTTC; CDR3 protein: CASGDPLATHRGLGGYTF
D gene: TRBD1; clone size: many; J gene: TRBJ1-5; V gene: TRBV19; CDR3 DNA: TGTGCCAGTAGTAGACCGACAGGGAATCAGCCCCAGCATTTT; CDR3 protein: CASSRPTGNQPQHF
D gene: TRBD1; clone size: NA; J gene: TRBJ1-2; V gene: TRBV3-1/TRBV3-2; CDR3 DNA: TGTGCCAGCAGCCACCAAAGCGCGCTCGGGACAGGGATCTATGGCTACACCTTC; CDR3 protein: CASSHQSALGTGIYGYTF
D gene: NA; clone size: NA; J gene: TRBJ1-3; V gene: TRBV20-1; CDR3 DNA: TGCAGTGCTAGTCAAAGGGCCGGGGGTGGAAACACCATATATTTT; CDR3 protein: CSASQRAGGGNTIYF
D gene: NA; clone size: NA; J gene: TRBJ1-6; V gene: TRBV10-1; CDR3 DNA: TGCGCCAGCAGTCCCGGCCGGGGGGGGGATTCACCCCTCCACTTT; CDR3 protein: CASSPGRGGDSPLHF
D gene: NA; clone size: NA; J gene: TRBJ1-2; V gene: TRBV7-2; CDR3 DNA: TGTGCCAGCAGCTCCGGCGGGGGGGGAGCTAACTATGGCTACACCTTC; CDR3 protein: CASSSGGGGANYGYTF
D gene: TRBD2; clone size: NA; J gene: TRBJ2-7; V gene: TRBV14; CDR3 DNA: TGTGCCAGCAGGAACGGGGGGGCCAACGAGCAGTACTTC; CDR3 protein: CASRNGGANEQYF
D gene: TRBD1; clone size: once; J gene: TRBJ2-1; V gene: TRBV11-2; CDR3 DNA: TGTGCCAGCAGCTTATTTCGGGGACAGGGGGCTGGAGGTGAGCAGTTCTTC; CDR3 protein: CASSLFRGQGAGGEQFF
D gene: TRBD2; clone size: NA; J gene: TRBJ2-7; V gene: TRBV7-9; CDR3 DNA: TGTGCCAGCAGCCGGAGCGGGGAAGGATACGAGCAGTACTTC; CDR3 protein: CASSRSGEGYEQYF
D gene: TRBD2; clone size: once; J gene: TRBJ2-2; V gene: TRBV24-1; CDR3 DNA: TGTGCCACCAGTGGGACTAGCGGGAGGTTGACCGGGGAGCTGTTTTTT; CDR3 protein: CATSGTSGRLTGELFF
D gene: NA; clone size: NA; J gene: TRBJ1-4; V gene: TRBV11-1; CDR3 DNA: TGTGCCAGCAGCCGAAGGACGCCCGGGGCTAATGAAAAACTGTTTTTT; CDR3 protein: CASSRRTPGANEKLFF
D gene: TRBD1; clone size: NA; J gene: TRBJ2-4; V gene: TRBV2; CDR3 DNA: TGTGCCAGCAGTGCTGACAGGGTTGGTATTCAGTACTTC; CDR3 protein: CASSADRVGIQYF
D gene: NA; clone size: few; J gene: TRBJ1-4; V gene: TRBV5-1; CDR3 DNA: TGCGCCAGCAGCCCCGGGAGGGGGGATACTAATGAAAAACTGTTTTTT; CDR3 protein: CASSPGRGDTNEKLFF
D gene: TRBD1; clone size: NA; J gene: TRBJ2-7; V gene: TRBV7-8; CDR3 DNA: TGTGCCAGCAGCTTAGACCAGGCGTGGACAGGGCGGACCTACGAGCAGTACTTC; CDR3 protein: CASSLDQAWTGRTYEQYF
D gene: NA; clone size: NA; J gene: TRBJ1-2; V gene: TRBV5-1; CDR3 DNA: TGCGCCAGTTCCCGGGACAACCGGCTCTATGGCTACACCTTC; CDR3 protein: CASSRDNRLYGYTF
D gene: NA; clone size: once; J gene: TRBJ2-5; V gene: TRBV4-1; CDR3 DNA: TGCGCCAGCAGCCAAGGATCAATACAGGGTTGGGAGACCCAGTACTTC; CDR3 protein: CASSQGSIQGWETQYF
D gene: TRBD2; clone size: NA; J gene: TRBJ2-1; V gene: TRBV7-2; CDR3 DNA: TGTGCCAGCAGCCGGACTAGCGGGGGCTACAATGAGCAGTTCTTC; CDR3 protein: CASSRTSGGYNEQFF
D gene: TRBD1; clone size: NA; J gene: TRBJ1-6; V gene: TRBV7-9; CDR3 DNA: TGTGCCAGCAGCCCACCGGGACAGGGACGTTCACCCCTCCACTTT; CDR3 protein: CASSPPGQGRSPLHF
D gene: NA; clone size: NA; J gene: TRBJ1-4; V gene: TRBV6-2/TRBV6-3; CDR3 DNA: TGTGCCAGCAGTTCTCACAGGCGGGGAAAACTGTTTTTT; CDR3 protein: CASSSHRRGKLFF